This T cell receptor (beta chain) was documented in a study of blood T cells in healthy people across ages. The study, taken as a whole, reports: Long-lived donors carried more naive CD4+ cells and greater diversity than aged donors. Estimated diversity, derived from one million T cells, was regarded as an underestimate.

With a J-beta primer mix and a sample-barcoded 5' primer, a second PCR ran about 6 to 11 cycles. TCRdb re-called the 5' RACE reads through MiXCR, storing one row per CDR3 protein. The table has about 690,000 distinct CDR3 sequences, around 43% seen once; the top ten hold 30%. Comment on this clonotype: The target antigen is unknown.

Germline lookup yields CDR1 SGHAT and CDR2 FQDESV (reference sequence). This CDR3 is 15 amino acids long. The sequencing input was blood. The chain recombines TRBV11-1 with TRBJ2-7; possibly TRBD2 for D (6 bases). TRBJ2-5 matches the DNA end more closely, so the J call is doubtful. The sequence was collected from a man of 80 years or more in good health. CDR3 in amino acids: CASSPWDGTPETQYF. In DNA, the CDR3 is TGTGCCAGCAGCCCATGGGACGGGACTCCAGAGACCCAGTACTTC.